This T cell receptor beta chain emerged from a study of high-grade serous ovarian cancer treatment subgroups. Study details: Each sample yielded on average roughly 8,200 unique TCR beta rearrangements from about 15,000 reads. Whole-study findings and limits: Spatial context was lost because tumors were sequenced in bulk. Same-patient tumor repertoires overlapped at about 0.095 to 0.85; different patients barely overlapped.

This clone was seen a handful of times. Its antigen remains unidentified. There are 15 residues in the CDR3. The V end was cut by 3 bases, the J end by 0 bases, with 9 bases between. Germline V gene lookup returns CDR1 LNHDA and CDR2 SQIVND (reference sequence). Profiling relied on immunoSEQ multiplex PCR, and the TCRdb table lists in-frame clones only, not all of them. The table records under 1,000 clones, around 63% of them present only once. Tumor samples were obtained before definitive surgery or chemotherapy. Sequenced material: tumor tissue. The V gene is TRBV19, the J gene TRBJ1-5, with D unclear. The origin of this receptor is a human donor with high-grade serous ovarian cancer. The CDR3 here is CASSIEKNSNQPQHF. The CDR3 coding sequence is TGTGCCAGTAGTATTGAGAAGAATAGCAATCAGCCCCAGCATTTT.